The entry that follows covers one TCR beta chain sequence. Clones were sequenced by immunoSEQ multiplex PCR, and TCRdb holds only the in-frame ones, with some missing. The sample yields 250,000 to 350,000 clones, 85% to 90% seen once. The CDR3 runs 17 residues. Trimming left V 4 bases short and J 0 bases short, with 17 bases between. Germline values: CDR1 SGHNT, CDR2 YENEEA. The data were obtained in a study of blood T cell repertoires in COVID-19. At the level of the study: The study drew acute and convalescent COVID-19 samples from the United States, Italy and Spain.

Sequencing used peripheral blood. This chain links TRBV11-3 with TRBJ2-3, with a possible D match to TRBD2 (5 bases). The receptor was derived from a woman aged 45-65 years with COVID-19, enrolled during active disease. CDR3 loop: CASSSRLLRPSTDTQYF. The CDR3 coding sequence is TGTGCCAGCAGCTCACGACTACTTAGGCCTAGCACAGATACGCAGTATTTT.